Listed here are 29 T cell receptor beta chains from one sample, sequenced in a study of T cells after yellow fever vaccination. TCRdb reanalysed the 5' RACE reads using MiXCR and keeps one entry per CDR3 protein. Of over 110,000 distinct CDR3 sequences listed, 7% to 9% were seen once; the top ten hold 0.55% to 0.9%. Sequencing used CD4+ T cells sorted from PBMCs, obtained 5 days after the yellow fever booster vaccination. The receptors originated from a man aged 30 to 45 who received the YFV17D yellow fever vaccine.

There are many counts of this clonotype. CDR3 sequence: CASSVSSGRADTQYF. The CDR3 coding sequence is TGTGCCAGCAGCGTCTCTAGCGGGAGGGCAGATACGCAGTATTTT. This chain uses TRBV7-2 with TRBJ2-3; TRBD2 aligns across 12 bases. CDR3 size: 15 residues. Germline trimming cut 5 bases from V and 4 bases from J; bases unmatched to any gene: 4. Germline values: CDR1 SGHTA, CDR2 FQGNSA.

This clonotype was seen many times. The chain links TRBV20-1 to TRBJ2-5, with 9 bases lining up with TRBD1. V gave up 2 bases and J gave up 2 bases; unmatched junction bases: 6. The CDR3 loop spans 15 amino acids. In germline, CDR1 is DFQATT, CDR2 SNEGSKA (reference sequence). CDR3 DNA: TGCAGTGCTAGACGGACCGGGACAGGGCAAGAGACCCAGTACTTC. It translates to CSARRTGTGQETQYF.

This clonotype was found many times. This chain's CDR3 is CASTPGWPRYEQYF. The CDR3 coding sequence is TGTGCCAGCACCCCGGGATGGCCCCGGTACGAGCAGTACTTC. This sequence joins TRBV21-1 and TRBJ2-7; the table calls TRBD2, which could not be checked here. TRBV21-1 is described as a pseudogene. The CDR3 is 14 residues long.

The sample holds many counts of this clonotype. V and J are TRBV5-1 and TRBJ2-3, with 7 bases aligning to TRBD2. This CDR3 contains 18 residues. CDR1 and CDR2 (germline): SGHRS, YFSETQ. The trim removed 1 base at V and 2 bases at J, leaving 13 bases unmatched. The CDR3 sequence: CASSLSAQGGPNTDTQYF. DNA of the CDR3: TGCGCCAGCAGCTTGAGTGCGCAGGGAGGGCCTAACACAGATACGCAGTATTTT. The full variable domain, its missing parts supplied by reference TRBV5-1 and TRBJ2-3, is KAGVTQTPRYLIKTRGQQVTLSCSPISGHRSVSWYQQTPGQGLQFLFEYFSETQRNKGNFPGRFSGRQFSNSRSEMNVSTLELGDSALYLCASSLSAQGGPNTDTQYFGPGTRLTVL.

The table lists this clonotype with many counts. The chain employs TRBV28 and TRBJ2-7; D is possibly TRBD2 (5 bases). The V gene lost 0 bases and the J gene lost 0 bases, with 12 bases spanning the gap. CDR3 length: 16 residues. CDR1 MDHEN and CDR2 SYDVKM come from the germline V gene. This CDR3 reads CASSLWEAASSYEQYF. DNA of the CDR3: TGTGCCAGCAGTTTATGGGAGGCGGCTAGCTCCTACGAGCAGTACTTC.

This clonotype has ten or more counts. The rearrangement joins TRBV5-1 to TRBJ2-6, with 14 bases aligning to TRBD2. J was trimmed by 0 bases and V by 5 bases; bases with no gene match: 10. The CDR3 totals 20 residues. Germline-derived CDR1 and CDR2 are SGHRS and YFSETQ. The CDR3 nucleotides read TGCGCCAGCAGTTTGAAGACTAGCGGGAGGGTTGGCTCTGGGGCCAACGTCCTGACTTTC. The encoded protein is CASSLKTSGRVGSGANVLTF.

The chain employs TRBV7-2 and TRBJ2-2; 7 bases agree with TRBD1. Looked up from germline, CDR1 is SGHTA and CDR2 is FQGNSA. CDR3 length: 17 amino acids. The ends lost 0 bases at V and 6 bases at J; junction bases unmatched: 10. CDR3 region: CASSLAPGRGSAGELFF. CDR3 DNA: TGTGCCAGCAGCTTAGCGCCAGGCAGGGGGAGCGCCGGGGAGCTGTTTTTT.

Worth noting for this clonotype: This may arise from a read error, as a much more abundant clone is one base away. The chain is built from TRBV11-1 and TRBJ2-1, with TRBD2 matching 11 bases. CDR3 size: 19 residues. Germline assignment: CDR1 SGHAT and CDR2 FQDESV (reference sequence). The CDR3 DNA reads as TGTGCCGGCAGCTTAGTTCCTAGCGGGAGGTTTAGCTCCTACAATGAGCAGTTCTTC. It is translated as CAGSLVPSGRFSSYNEQFF.

The sample holds many counts of this clonotype. The rearrangement links TRBV11-2 to TRBJ1-2; the D is unclear. Per germline, CDR1 SGHAT and CDR2 FQNNGV. Trimming removed 1 base at V and 5 bases at J, with 11 bases between. The CDR3 totals 14 residues. This chain's CDR3 is CASSLGGPKYGYTF. CDR3 DNA: TGTGCCAGCAGCTTAGGAGGTCCCAAGTATGGCTACACCTTC.

Concerning this clonotype itself: A much larger clone sits a single nucleotide away, making a read error possible. This rearrangement joins TRBV7-2 to TRBJ2-3; D call uncertain. Germline CDR1 is SGHTA and CDR2 is FQGNSA. V lost 1 base and J 5 bases, leaving 16 bases between the germline ends. There are 16 residues in the CDR3. CDR3 DNA: TGTGCCAGCAGCTTAGTTGGTTTACAAATGATAGATACGCAGTATTTT. This sequence encodes CASSLVGLQMIDTQYF.

This clonotype was observed many times. The genes are TRBV24-1 and TRBJ2-1; 8 bases are shared with TRBD1. Germline V gene lookup returns CDR1 KGHDR and CDR2 SFDVKD. CDR3 length: 17 amino acids. Trimming removed 3 bases from V and 0 bases from J; junction bases left unmatched: 6. The CDR3 here is CATSDATTGDSYNEQFF. CDR3 sequence (DNA): TGTGCCACCAGTGATGCCACGACAGGGGACTCCTACAATGAGCAGTTCTTC.

This clonotype was seen repeatedly, ten times or more. The chain has TRBV20-1 and TRBJ2-1; 9 bases are a match to TRBD2. V lost 2 bases, J lost 6 bases, and 14 bases stayed unmatched. Germline CDR1 is DFQATT and CDR2 is SNEGSKA (reference sequence). This CDR3 has 17 residues. The CDR3 region is CSARRAGGIFSGNEQFF. CDR3 DNA sequence: TGCAGTGCTAGAAGAGCGGGAGGAATCTTTTCGGGCAATGAGCAGTTCTTC.

This clonotype was counted at least ten times. The CDR3 nucleotides are TGTGCCAGCAGCGTCCGGGACACCGGTGGGGAGCAGTACTTC. It specifies CASSVRDTGGEQYF. The chain recombines TRBV27 with TRBJ2-7; D possibly corresponds to TRBD1 (6 bases). The CDR3 sequence is 14 residues long. Germline loops: CDR1 MNHEY, CDR2 SMNVEV (reference sequence). V lost 6 bases, J lost 7 bases, and 19 bases lay in between.

This clonotype was seen many times. The V call is TRBV27, the J call TRBJ2-1, with 9 bases matching TRBD1. The CDR3 length is 14 residues. The V gene end was trimmed by 6 bases and the J gene end by 4 bases; junction bases not matched to a gene: 4. Germline assignment: CDR1 MNHEY and CDR2 SMNVEV (reference sequence). CDR3 region: CASRSGTGYNEQFF. CDR3 DNA sequence: TGTGCCAGCAGGAGCGGGACAGGGTACAATGAGCAGTTCTTC.

This clonotype was found many times. The chain is built from TRBV20-1 and TRBJ2-2; D might be TRBD2 (6 bases). CDR3 length: 12 amino acids. The V end was cut by 3 bases, the J end by 5 bases, with 7 bases between. Germline V gene data show CDR1 as DFQATT and CDR2 as SNEGSKA (reference sequence). CDR3 nucleotide sequence: TGCAGTGCTAGGGGGGGAACCGGGGAGCTGTTTTTT. As protein: CSARGGTGELFF.

This clonotype was recorded at least ten times. V is TRBV20-1 and J is TRBJ1-1; D is uncertain. The germline gives CDR1 DFQATT, CDR2 SNEGSKA (reference sequence). V lost 3 bases, J lost 5 bases, and 7 bases lay in between. This CDR3 spans 11 amino acids. This chain's CDR3 is CSASGRTEAFF. In nucleotides, the CDR3 is TGCAGTGCTAGTGGGCGTACTGAAGCTTTCTTT.

This clonotype was found many times. The chain uses TRBV11-2 and TRBJ2-2; D gene ambiguous. Germline CDR1 SGHAT, CDR2 FQNNGV. Trimming removed 8 bases from V and 4 bases from J, with 11 bases in between. CDR3 length: 13 residues. The CDR3 sequence is CASHSLRTGELFF. The CDR3 nucleotides read TGTGCCAGCCATAGTCTTCGCACCGGGGAGCTGTTTTTT.

The chain uses TRBV2 and TRBJ2-7; D is ambiguous. Trimming removed 6 bases at V and 5 bases at J, with 5 bases between. Per germline, CDR1 SNHLY and CDR2 FYNNEI. This CDR3 is built from 10 residues. CDR3 sequence (DNA): TGTGCCAGCAGGTGGGACGAGCAGTACTTC. Encoded protein: CASRWDEQYF.

This clonotype has more than one count but fewer than ten. The V and J genes are TRBV30 and TRBJ2-7; D not resolved. The V gene lost 1 base and the J gene lost 6 bases, with 13 bases spanning the gap. Germline-derived CDR1 and CDR2 are GTSNPN and SVGIG (reference sequence). This CDR3 comprises 13 residues. CDR3 residues: CAWSEEPRIEQYF. CDR3 bases: TGTGCCTGGAGTGAGGAGCCCCGGATCGAGCAGTACTTC.

This clonotype was observed a few times. The chain uses TRBV14 and TRBJ2-2, with no clear D. Germline CDR1 reads SGHDN; CDR2 reads FVKESK. Trimming left V 9 bases short and J 1 base short, with 30 bases between. The CDR3 contains 20 residues. CDR3 protein: CASRNQQPRLLGRNTGELFF. The CDR3 DNA reads as TGTGCCAGTAGGAACCAGCAGCCAAGATTGCTAGGGCGGAACACCGGGGAGCTGTTTTTT. Drawing the rest from reference TRBV14 and TRBJ2-2, the complete variable domain is EAGVTQFPSHSVIEKGQTVTLRCDPISGHDNLYWYRRVMGKEIKFLLHFVKESKQDESGMPNNRFLAERTGGTYSTLKVQPAELEDSGVYFCASRNQQPRLLGRNTGELFFGEGSRLTVL.

This clonotype came up many times. The genes are TRBV28 and TRBJ2-7; no firm D call. This CDR3 is built from 16 residues. Germline V gene data show CDR1 as MDHEN and CDR2 as SYDVKM. V gave up 5 bases and J gave up 2 bases, with 19 bases separating them. In DNA form, the CDR3 reads TGTGCCAGCAGTCAGCCAATGACTGCCCCTCCCTACGAGCAGTACTTC. Encoded protein: CASSQPMTAPPYEQYF.

The chain is built from TRBV10-2 and TRBJ2-7; no firm D call. Trimming cost V 7 bases and J 6 bases, with 10 bases left between them. CDR3 length equals 11 residues. Germline V gene lookup returns CDR1 WSHSY and CDR2 SAAADI. The CDR3 region is CASTQATEQYF. For the CDR3, the DNA is TGCGCCAGCACCCAAGCGACCGAGCAGTACTTC.

This clonotype came up many times. This chain joins TRBV7-2 and TRBJ2-7; weak D call: TRBD1 (6 bases). V lost 4 bases and J 7 bases, leaving 14 bases between the germline ends. CDR3 length: 13 amino acids. CDR1 is SGHTA and CDR2 is FQGNSA in the germline V gene. The CDR3 sequence: CASSYRESGEQYF. CDR3 nucleotides: TGTGCCAGCAGCTACAGGGAGTCGGGGGAGCAGTACTTC.

This clonotype was recorded many times. The chain links TRBV12-3 or TRBV12-4 to TRBJ2-3; no reliable D call. This CDR3 region has 15 residues. Trimming removed 5 bases at V and 1 base at J, with 13 bases between. The CDR3 protein is CASSQDAVGTDTQYF. In DNA form, the CDR3 reads TGTGCCAGCAGTCAGGACGCGGTAGGCACAGATACGCAGTATTTT.

This clonotype was found many times. The chain has TRBV24-1 and TRBJ2-3; unclear D gene. V was clipped by 4 bases and J by 0 bases, with 13 bases between them. The CDR3 length is 16 residues. Germline lookup yields CDR1 KGHDR and CDR2 SFDVKD. As DNA, the CDR3 is TGTGCCACCAGTGACGACATGCCGGATAGCACAGATACGCAGTATTTT. It yields the protein CATSDDMPDSTDTQYF.

This clonotype has at least ten counts. This chain connects TRBV6-2 or TRBV6-3 to TRBJ2-7; D remains ambiguous. V was trimmed by 4 bases and J by 1 base, leaving 8 bases between them. The CDR3 sequence is 13 residues long. Germline CDR1 is MNHEY and CDR2 is SVGEGT. In DNA form, the CDR3 reads TGTGCCAGCAGTTCATTTGGGTCCTACGAGCAGTACTTC. This encodes CASSSFGSYEQYF.

This clonotype showed up many times. V and J are TRBV5-1 and TRBJ1-2; D not resolved. Trimming pared 5 bases from V and 1 base from J, leaving 15 bases between. CDR1 and CDR2 from the germline V gene are SGHRS and YFSETQ. The CDR3 spans 15 residues. Here the CDR3 reads CASRVEEGGNYGYTF. The CDR3 coding sequence is TGCGCCAGCAGAGTCGAGGAGGGTGGTAACTATGGCTACACCTTC.

This clonotype was seen many times. The chain joins TRBV5-1 to TRBJ1-2; D remains ambiguous. Trimming shortened V by 2 bases and J by 2 bases, and 13 bases separated the two germline ends. Germline V gene data show CDR1 as SGHRS and CDR2 as YFSETQ. The CDR3 has 15 residues. The CDR3 loop is CASSLTTSLNYGYTF. The CDR3 nucleotides are TGCGCCAGCAGCTTAACGACCTCCCTAAACTATGGCTACACCTTC.

At least ten counts were recorded for this clonotype. The chain links TRBV18 to TRBJ2-1, with unresolved D. Trimming stripped 2 bases from V and 10 bases from J, with 12 bases between. CDR1 is KGHSH and CDR2 is LQKENI in the germline V gene. The CDR3 loop spans 13 amino acids. The CDR3 nucleotides read TGTGCCAGCTCACCAACTGGAAACTCCGAGCAGTTCTTC. This translates into CASSPTGNSEQFF. Supplemented by reference TRBV18 and TRBJ2-1, the full variable domain reads NAGVMQNPRHLVRRRGQEARLRCSPMKGHSHVYWYRQLPEEGLKFMVYLQKENIIDESGMPKERFSAEFPKEGPSILRIQQVVRGDSAAYFCASSPTGNSEQFFGPGTRLTVL.